One TCR beta chain is described in this entry. Its antigen is as yet unknown. The PCR made use of 60 Vbeta and 13 Jbeta primers. Data came from immunoSEQ multiplex PCR; TCRdb stores just in-frame clones and leaves some out. Altogether 200,000 to 250,000 clones are present, about 85% being singletons, with the ten largest covering roughly 0.22%. This entry belongs to a study of cytomegalovirus exposure and HLA in healthy donors. General observations from the study: Later analysis identified a missense DCLRE1C variant that was linked to TCR beta V- and J-gene trimming. In vitro checks showed that three CMV-associated chains really do target CMV antigens.

The germline V gene encodes CDR1 MGHRA and CDR2 YSYEKL. The V gene lost 3 bases and the J gene lost 0 bases, with 6 bases spanning the gap. This CDR3 spans 14 amino acids. The sample was PBMCs. This sequence originates from a girl aged 2 to 10 in good health and CMV-seronegative. The chain has TRBV4-1 and TRBJ1-3; perhaps TRBD1 as D (6 bases). CDR3 in amino acids: CASSQTGSGNTIYF. The CDR3 region has the DNA TGCGCCAGCAGCCAGACAGGCTCTGGAAACACCATATATTTT.